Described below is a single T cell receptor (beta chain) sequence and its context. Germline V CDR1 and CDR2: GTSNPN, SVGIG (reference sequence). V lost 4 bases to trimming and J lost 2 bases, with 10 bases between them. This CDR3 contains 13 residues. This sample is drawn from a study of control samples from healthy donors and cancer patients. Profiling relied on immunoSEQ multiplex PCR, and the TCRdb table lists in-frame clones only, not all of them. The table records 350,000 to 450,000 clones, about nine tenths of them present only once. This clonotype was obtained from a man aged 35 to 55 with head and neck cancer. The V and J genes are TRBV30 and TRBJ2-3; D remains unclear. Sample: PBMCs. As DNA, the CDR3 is TGTGCCTGGATCAGGCGCATCACAGATACGCAGTATTTT. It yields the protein CAWIRRITDTQYF.